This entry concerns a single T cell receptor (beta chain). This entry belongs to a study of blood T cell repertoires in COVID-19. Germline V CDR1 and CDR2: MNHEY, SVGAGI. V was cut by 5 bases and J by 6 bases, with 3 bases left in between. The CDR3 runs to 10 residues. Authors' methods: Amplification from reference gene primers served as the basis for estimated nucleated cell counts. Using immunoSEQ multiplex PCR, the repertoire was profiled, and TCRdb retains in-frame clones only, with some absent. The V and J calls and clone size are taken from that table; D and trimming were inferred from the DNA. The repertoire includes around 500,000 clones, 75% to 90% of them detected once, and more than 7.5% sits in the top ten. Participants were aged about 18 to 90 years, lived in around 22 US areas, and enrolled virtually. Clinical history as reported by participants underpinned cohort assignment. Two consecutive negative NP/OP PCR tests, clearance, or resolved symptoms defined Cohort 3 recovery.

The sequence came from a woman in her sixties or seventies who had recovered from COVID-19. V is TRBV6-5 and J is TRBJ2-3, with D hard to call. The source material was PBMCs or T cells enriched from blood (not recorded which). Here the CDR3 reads CASSLDTQYF. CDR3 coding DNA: TGTGCCAGCAGTCTCGATACGCAGTATTTT.